The rows below give T cell receptor beta chains drawn from one sample of a study of cytomegalovirus exposure and HLA in healthy donors. The method was immunoSEQ multiplex PCR; TCRdb's version includes in-frame clones alone and lacks a portion of them. This sample has approximately 160,000 clones, with 80% to 90% found just once. The material sequenced was PBMCs. The receptors here all came from a woman in her late teens or twenties in good health and CMV-seronegative. Each CDR3 is given with its conserved first and last residue. D genes are given only for firm matches. Clone size is given for some rows only: seen once, a few or many times, or a class if the clone is expanded.

clone_size d_call j_call v_call cdr3_aa cdr3_nt
- - TRBJ1-5 TRBV21-1 CASSPGNQPQHF TGTGCCAGCAGTCCGGGGAATCAGCCCCAGCATTTT
- TRBD1 TRBJ1-1 TRBV28 CASKTRGQGNTEAFF TGTGCCAGCAAAACTCGGGGACAGGGGAACACTGAAGCTTTCTTT
- - TRBJ1-2 TRBV5-4 CASSLDGNGYTF TGTGCCAGCAGCTTGGACGGGAATGGCTACACCTTC
- - TRBJ2-3 TRBV5-8 CASTWGRSTDTQYF TGTGCCAGCACCTGGGGCAGAAGCACAGATACGCAGTATTTT
- TRBD2 TRBJ2-6 TRBV5-4 CASSLTLAGGPGANVLTF TGTGCCAGCAGCCTCACACTAGCGGGAGGGCCTGGGGCCAACGTCCTGACTTTC
- TRBD2 TRBJ2-3 TRBV5-6 CASSLRLAGGGSTDTQYF TGTGCCAGCAGCTTGCGACTAGCGGGAGGGGGGAGCACAGATACGCAGTATTTT
once - TRBJ1-2 TRBV7-9 CSSSLAGLSSRNYGYTF TGTTCCAGCAGCTTGGCTGGGCTCTCTAGCAGAAACTATGGCTACACCTTC
- - TRBJ2-6 TRBV18 CASSPGGSGANVLTF TGTGCCAGCTCACCAGGGGGGTCTGGGGCCAACGTCCTGACTTTC
- TRBD1 TRBJ1-3 TRBV5-6 CASSTGAWGNTIYF TGTGCCAGCAGCACAGGGGCTTGGGGAAACACCATATATTTT
- - TRBJ2-5 TRBV7-2 CASSPPGEETQYF TGTGCCAGCAGCCCGCCCGGGGAAGAGACCCAGTACTTC
- - TRBJ2-7 TRBV19 CASSMDGTYEQYF TGTGCCAGTAGTATGGACGGGACCTACGAGCAGTACTTC
once TRBD1 TRBJ1-2 TRBV10-3 CAIRISGTGEYGYTF TGTGCCATCAGAATCAGTGGGACAGGGGAATATGGCTACACCTTC
- - TRBJ1-1 TRBV7-9 CASSFFREGMTEAFF TGTGCCAGCAGCTTCTTCCGGGAGGGGATGACTGAAGCTTTCTTT
- TRBD1 TRBJ1-3 TRBV4-1 CAGSQVGGTGLGNTIYF TGCGCCGGCAGCCAAGTGGGGGGGACAGGTCTTGGAAACACCATATATTTT